This T cell receptor beta chain comes out of a study of blood T cell repertoires in COVID-19. Across the study: Nucleic acid was either cDNA or gDNA, and it came from T cells, B-cell-depleted T cells, or PBMCs.

The V gene's germline CDR1 is SEHNR and CDR2 FQNEAQ (reference sequence). V shed 1 base, J shed 6 bases, and the junction held 8 bases outside the gene matches. The CDR3 covers 15 residues. This table comes from immunoSEQ multiplex PCR, and its TCRdb copy is limited to in-frame clones, with some not included. The sample gives 200,000 to 250,000 clones, around 85% of which show up once; under 4.5% is in the top ten. V and J are TRBV7-9 and TRBJ1-1; TRBD1 matches at 7 bases. The clonotype originates from a woman aged 40 to 49 with active or convalescent COVID-19. The sample was peripheral blood. The CDR3 loop reads CASSLGVGDSAEAFF. CDR3 DNA sequence: TGTGCCAGCAGCTTAGGAGTGGGGGACAGCGCTGAAGCTTTCTTT.